These 24 T cell receptor beta chains originate from one sample sequenced in a study of shared clonotypes between healthy human individuals. Clones were sequenced by immunoSEQ multiplex PCR, and TCRdb holds only the in-frame ones, with some missing. The sample shows roughly 640,000 clones, about 97% of them seen only once. Sequenced input: naive CD4+ T cells sorted from blood. Subset denoted: CD45RA+ positively selected. Source of these receptors: a woman between 25 and 40 years old in good health.

The rearrangement joins TRBV10-3 to TRBJ1-2, with 9 nucleotides matching TRBD1. This CDR3 is 12 amino acids long. V lost 6 bases and J lost 10; bases outside the gene matches: 6. Germline V lookup: CDR1 ENHRY, CDR2 SYGVKD. CDR3 amino acids: CAIRGQGRSYTF. The CDR3 DNA sequence: TGTGCCATCAGGGGACAGGGCCGATCCTACACCTTC.

The chain is built from TRBV6-1 and TRBJ1-1, with 8 positions matching TRBD1. Germline trimming cut 7 bases from V and 1 base from J; bases unmatched to any gene: 5. The length of the CDR3 is 14 residues. Germline values: CDR1 MNHNS, CDR2 SASEGT. The chain's CDR3 is CASTPGTGNTEAFF. The CDR3 DNA reads as TGTGCCAGCACCCCCGGGACAGGGAACACTGAAGCTTTCTTT.

The rearrangement uses TRBV6-1 and TRBJ1-5; D is unclear. CDR3 size: 12 residues. Germline-derived CDR1 and CDR2 are MNHNS and SASEGT. V lost 6 bases and J 1 base, leaving 4 bases between the germline ends. The CDR3 region is CASSESNQPQHF. CDR3 DNA sequence: TGTGCCAGCAGCGAGAGCAATCAGCCCCAGCATTTT.

This chain's CDR3 is CASSLQRSGSRYNEQFF. The CDR3 DNA sequence: TGTGCCAGCAGCTTACAGCGTAGCGGGAGTCGCTACAATGAGCAGTTCTTC. The V gene is TRBV11-2, the J gene TRBJ2-1; 9 bases fit TRBD2. Germline trimming cut 2 bases from V and 3 bases from J; bases unmatched to any gene: 8. The CDR3 spans 17 residues. The V gene's germline CDR1 is SGHAT and CDR2 FQNNGV.

This chain connects TRBV2 to TRBJ1-5; D not certain. Germline CDR1 is SNHLY and CDR2 is FYNNEI. This CDR3 region has 13 residues. V shed 3 bases and J shed 3 bases, with 6 bases lying between them. The CDR3 sequence is CASSEALNQPQHF. The DNA for the CDR3 is TGTGCCAGCAGTGAGGCTCTCAATCAGCCCCAGCATTTT.

The chain links TRBV5-1 to TRBJ1-3, with 9 bases identical to TRBD1. The trim removed 4 bases at V and 1 base at J, leaving 6 bases unmatched. The CDR3 totals 16 residues. Germline V gene lookup returns CDR1 SGHRS and CDR2 YFSETQ. The CDR3 DNA follows: TGCGCCAGCAGCCCCGGGACAGGGAGTTCTGGAAACACCATATATTTT. It encodes CASSPGTGSSGNTIYF.

The V and J genes are TRBV5-1 and TRBJ2-2, with D perhaps given as TRBD1 or TRBD2 (5 bases each). Germline CDR1 reads SGHRS; CDR2 reads YFSETQ. V was clipped by 2 bases and J by 1 base, with 15 bases between them. This CDR3 is built from 17 residues. The CDR3 reads CASSLRGRDQNTGELFF. CDR3 nucleotides: TGCGCCAGCAGCTTAAGAGGAAGGGACCAGAACACCGGGGAGCTGTTTTTT. The full variable domain, with the rest looked up from reference TRBV5-1 and TRBJ2-2, is KAGVTQTPRYLIKTRGQQVTLSCSPISGHRSVSWYQQTPGQGLQFLFEYFSETQRNKGNFPGRFSGRQFSNSRSEMNVSTLELGDSALYLCASSLRGRDQNTGELFFGEGSRLTVL.

The gene calls are TRBV28 and TRBJ1-4; 7 positions match TRBD1. The CDR3 is 15 residues long. Germline loops: CDR1 MDHEN, CDR2 SYDVKM. V was clipped by 2 bases and J by 8 bases; unmatched bases: 8. CDR3 sequence reads: CASSLPQGVGEKLFF. CDR3 nucleotide sequence: TGTGCCAGCAGTTTACCCCAGGGGGTCGGGGAAAAACTGTTTTTT.

This sequence joins TRBV10-3 and TRBJ2-7; the match to TRBD1 covers 8 bases. Unmatched junction bases numbered 12, after V lost 6 bases and J lost 2 bases. Germline CDR1 and CDR2: ENHRY and SYGVKD. The length of the CDR3 is 16 residues. CDR3 region: CAIRVRRARGPYEQYF. The CDR3 nucleotides read TGTGCCATCAGGGTTCGGCGGGCCAGGGGGCCCTACGAGCAGTACTTC.

V is TRBV28 and J is TRBJ2-4, with D maybe TRBD1 (5 bases). The V end lost 5 bases, the J end lost 8 bases, and 16 bases lay between the germline ends. From germline, CDR1 is MDHEN and CDR2 SYDVKM. This CDR3 has 14 residues. The CDR3 reads CASSIGWGPDIQYF. CDR3 nucleotides: TGTGCCAGCAGTATAGGATGGGGCCCTGACATTCAGTACTTC.

The chain is built from TRBV5-1 and TRBJ2-7; D may be TRBD1 (5 bases). The V gene's germline CDR1 is SGHRS and CDR2 YFSETQ. Trimming cost V 0 bases and J 1 base, with 5 bases left between them. The CDR3 totals 13 residues. CDR3 coding DNA: TGCGCCAGCAGCTTGGACAGGTCCTACGAGCAGTACTTC. This gives the protein CASSLDRSYEQYF.

The chain employs TRBV19 and TRBJ2-7, with 12 bases matching TRBD2. The CDR3 extends over 15 amino acids. Germline V gene sequence: CDR1 LNHDA, CDR2 SQIVND (reference sequence). Trimming at V came to 6 bases and at J to 2 bases, leaving 5 bases not matched to a gene. CDR3 coding DNA: TGTGCCAGTAGCCAGACTAGCGGGGGTCCCTACGAGCAGTACTTC. This sequence encodes CASSQTSGGPYEQYF.

V usage is TRBV28 and J usage is TRBJ1-1; no reliable D call. V lost 3 bases, J lost 4 bases, and 6 bases lay in between. Germline V gives CDR1 MDHEN, CDR2 SYDVKM. This CDR3 spans 12 amino acids. CDR3 bases: TGTGCCAGCAGTTTGTTGGGCACTGAAGCTTTCTTT. It is translated as CASSLLGTEAFF.

V usage is TRBV4-1 and J usage is TRBJ2-7; TRBD2 agrees at 9 bases. The germline V gene encodes CDR1 MGHRA and CDR2 YSYEKL. The V segment lost 3 bases and the J segment 8 bases; nucleotides outside the gene matches: 8. The CDR3 is made up of 14 amino acids. CDR3 nucleotide sequence: TGCGCCAGCAGCCAGGAGGGCGGGAGGGCCAAGCAGTACTTC. Translating it yields CASSQEGGRAKQYF.

This chain connects TRBV5-1 to TRBJ2-1; possibly TRBD2 for D (5 bases). The CDR3 runs to 15 residues. Germline V lookup: CDR1 SGHRS, CDR2 YFSETQ. The V end lost 6 bases, the J end lost 7 bases, and 20 bases lay between the germline ends. This chain's CDR3 is CASTARDSTANEQFF. In nucleotides, the CDR3 is TGCGCCAGCACCGCCCGGGATTCAACGGCAAATGAGCAGTTCTTC.

The chain couples TRBV10-3 to TRBJ2-3; no clear D. Germline lookup yields CDR1 ENHRY and CDR2 SYGVKD. V lost 6 bases and J 2 bases, leaving 12 bases between the germline ends. The CDR3 is made up of 14 amino acids. The chain's CDR3 is CAIRSRFDTDTQYF. DNA for the CDR3: TGTGCCATCAGAAGCAGGTTCGACACAGATACGCAGTATTTT.

The chain combines TRBV29-1 with TRBJ2-5; the match to TRBD2 covers 7 bases. Trimming cost V 3 bases and J 1 base; bases outside gene matches: 2. Germline values: CDR1 SQVTM, CDR2 ANQGSEA. This CDR3 has 13 residues. CDR3 nucleotides: TGCAGCGTTGATACGGGAGGCCAAGAGACCCAGTACTTC. It translates to CSVDTGGQETQYF.

Note on this clone: Other DNA sequences in this sample translate to the same CDR3. The chain has TRBV2 and TRBJ1-2; D remains unclear. This CDR3 has 12 amino acids. V lost 4 bases and J lost 3, with 6 bases in between. Germline assignment: CDR1 SNHLY and CDR2 FYNNEI. The CDR3 nucleotides are TGTGCCAGCAGTGCAACAGACTATGGCTACACCTTC. Translating gives CASSATDYGYTF.

This chain links TRBV7-9 with TRBJ2-7; D possibly corresponds to TRBD1 (6 bases). Deletions cut 8 bases from V and 2 bases from J, with 13 bases between. This CDR3 comprises 13 residues. The germline CDR1 and CDR2 sequences are SEHNR and FQNEAQ (reference sequence). CDR3 loop: CASSFTGPYEQYF. For the CDR3, the DNA is TGTGCCAGCTCCTTTACAGGGCCCTACGAGCAGTACTTC.

The chain joins TRBV6-5 to TRBJ2-7; TRBD2 is a possible D gene (5 bases). CDR1 and CDR2 from the germline V gene are MNHEY and SVGAGI. V was pared by 3 bases and J by 9 bases, with 18 bases between. CDR3 size: 14 residues. The CDR3 loop is CASSYRTGYDRQYF. The CDR3 nucleotides are TGTGCCAGCAGTTATCGGACTGGCTACGATCGGCAGTACTTC.

The V call is TRBV19, the J call TRBJ1-2; 11 bases are a match to TRBD1. Germline CDR1 reads LNHDA; CDR2 reads SQIVND (reference sequence). Germline trimming cut 7 bases from V and 6 bases from J; bases unmatched to any gene: 16. This CDR3 region has 17 residues. The CDR3 is CASTRTFPGQGGNGYTF. The CDR3, as DNA: TGTGCCAGTACTAGAACCTTCCCGGGACAGGGGGGGAATGGCTACACCTTC.

The V call is TRBV13, the J call TRBJ1-1; 9 bases match TRBD1. Germline trimming cut 5 bases from V and 5 bases from J; bases unmatched to any gene: 6. The germline V gene encodes CDR1 PRHDT and CDR2 FYEKMQ (reference sequence). The CDR3 runs 14 residues. CDR3 DNA: TGTGCCAGCAGCCCACAGGGGGCGCCTACTGAAGCTTTCTTT. It yields the protein CASSPQGAPTEAFF.

This clone was seen only once. The chain has TRBV5-4 and TRBJ2-7; 9 bases are shared with TRBD2. This CDR3 region has 15 residues. The junction had 11 bases not matched to a gene; V was cut back by 3 bases and J by 7 bases. Germline V gene lookup returns CDR1 SGHNT and CDR2 YYREEE (reference sequence). CDR3: CASSSSTSGLWEQYF. For the CDR3, the DNA is TGTGCCAGCAGCTCCTCGACTAGCGGACTCTGGGAGCAGTACTTC.

This clone was recorded only once. The CDR3 spells CASSPRGRRSTDTQYF. CDR3 bases: TGTGCCAGCAGCCCCCGCGGGCGCCGGAGCACAGATACGCAGTATTTT. The rearrangement uses TRBV11-1 and TRBJ2-3; weak D call: TRBD2 (5 bases). V was trimmed by 5 bases and J by 0 bases, leaving 15 bases between them. The CDR3 consists of 16 residues. CDR1 is SGHAT, CDR2 FQDESV, per germline (reference sequence). The full variable domain, its missing parts supplied by reference TRBV11-1 and TRBJ2-3, is EAEVAQSPRYKITEKSQAVAFWCDPISGHATLYWYRQILGQGPELLVQFQDESVVDDSQLPKDRFSAERLKGVDSTLKIQPAELGDSAMYLCASSPRGRRSTDTQYFGPGTRLTVL.